Presented here are 6 T cell receptor beta chains from one specimen sequenced in a study of shared clonotypes between healthy human individuals. Naive CD8 cells lacked CD45RO and underwent positive selection for CCR7, leaving out terminally differentiated effector memory CD45RA+ cells. The repertoire was sequenced with immunoSEQ multiplex PCR; TCRdb's copy has only in-frame clones and lacks some. There are around 2.1 million clones in the sample; roughly 91% occur only once, and roughly 1.7% lies in the top ten. The sequencing sample was made of naive CD8+ T cells from PBMCs. Receptors originate from a man aged 18 to 35 in good health. Some clones in this sample may be carry-over from other donors' samples.

The chain combines TRBV4-2 with TRBJ2-7; 7 bases map to TRBD1. Trimming cost V 1 base and J 0 bases; bases outside gene matches: 6. CDR3 length: 16 residues. Per germline, CDR1 LGHNA and CDR2 YNFKEQ. The CDR3 DNA sequence: TGTGCCAGCAGCCAAGGGGACAGTTTTAGCTCCTACGAGCAGTACTTC. Its protein is CASSQGDSFSSYEQYF.

This clone was found once. The same CDR3 is also encoded by other DNA sequences in this sample. The chain combines TRBV19 with TRBJ2-1; D ambiguous. This CDR3 has 14 amino acids. CDR1 is LNHDA and CDR2 is SQIVND in the germline V gene (reference sequence). V was clipped by 1 base and J by 3 bases, with 7 bases between them. CDR3 sequence: CASSIGLSYNEQFF. CDR3 DNA sequence: TGTGCCAGTAGTATAGGGCTCAGCTACAATGAGCAGTTCTTC.

The V call is TRBV7-9, the J call TRBJ2-2, with D unclear. Germline loops: CDR1 SEHNR, CDR2 FQNEAQ (reference sequence). The CDR3 runs 14 residues. The germline V and J ends were trimmed by 3 bases and 2 bases, with 7 bases remaining between them. The CDR3: CASSFAPNTGELFF. In nucleotides, the CDR3 is TGTGCCAGCAGCTTTGCACCAAACACCGGGGAGCTGTTTTTT. Combining the CDR3 with reference TRBV7-9 and TRBJ2-2 gives the whole variable domain DTGVSQNPRHKITKRGQNVTFRCDPISEHNRLYWYRQTLGQGPEFLTYFQNEAQLEKSRLLSDRFSAERPKGSFSTLEIQRTEQGDSAMYLCASSFAPNTGELFFGEGSRLTVL.

This sequence joins TRBV2 and TRBJ2-7; 7 bases map to TRBD1. The CDR3 consists of 11 residues. V lost 7 bases, J lost 12 bases, and 9 bases stayed unmatched. Germline loops: CDR1 SNHLY, CDR2 FYNNEI. CDR3 sequence (DNA): TGTGCCAGCATGGGGTCGACAGGGCCGTACTTC. Its translation is CASMGSTGPYF.

The rearrangement links TRBV29-1 to TRBJ2-2, with D perhaps matching TRBD2 (6 bases). This CDR3 comprises 16 residues. V lost 0 bases to trimming and J lost 1 base, with 12 bases between them. Germline V lookup: CDR1 SQVTM, CDR2 ANQGSEA. CDR3 sequence (DNA): TGCAGCGTTGAAGATCTTTCGCGGGGGAACACCGGGGAGCTGTTTTTT. Protein: CSVEDLSRGNTGELFF.

The V gene is TRBV28, the J gene TRBJ2-7, with unresolved D. Germline CDR1 reads MDHEN; CDR2 reads SYDVKM. The length of the CDR3 is 12 residues. V was clipped by 3 bases and J by 2 bases, with 5 bases between them. The DNA for the CDR3 is TGTGCCAGCAGTTTGGCTACCTACGAGCAGTACTTC. This sequence encodes CASSLATYEQYF.